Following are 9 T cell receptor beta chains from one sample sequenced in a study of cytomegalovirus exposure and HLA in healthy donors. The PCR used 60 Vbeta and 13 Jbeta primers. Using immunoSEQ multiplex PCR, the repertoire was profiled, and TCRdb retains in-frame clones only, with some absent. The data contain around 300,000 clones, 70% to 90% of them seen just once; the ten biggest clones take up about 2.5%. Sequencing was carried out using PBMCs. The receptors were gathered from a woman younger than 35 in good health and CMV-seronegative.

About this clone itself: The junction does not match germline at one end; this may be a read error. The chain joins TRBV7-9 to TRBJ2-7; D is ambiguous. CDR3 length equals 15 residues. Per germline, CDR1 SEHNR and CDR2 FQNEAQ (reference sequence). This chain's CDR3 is CSSSPPTGPNYEQYF. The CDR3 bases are TGTTCCAGCAGCCCTCCGACGGGTCCCAACTACGAGCAGTACTTC.

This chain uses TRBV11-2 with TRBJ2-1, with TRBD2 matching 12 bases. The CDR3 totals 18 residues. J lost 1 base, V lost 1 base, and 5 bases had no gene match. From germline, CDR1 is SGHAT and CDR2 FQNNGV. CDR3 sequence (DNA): TGTGCCAGCAGCTTAGGACTAGCGGGGGAGATTTCCTACAATGAGCAGTTCTTC. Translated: CASSLGLAGEISYNEQFF.

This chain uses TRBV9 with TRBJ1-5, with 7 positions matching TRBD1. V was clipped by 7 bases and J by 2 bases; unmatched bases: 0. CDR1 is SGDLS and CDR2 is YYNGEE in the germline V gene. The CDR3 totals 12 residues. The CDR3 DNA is TGTGCCAGCGGACAGGGCAATCAGCCCCAGCATTTT. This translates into CASGQGNQPQHF.

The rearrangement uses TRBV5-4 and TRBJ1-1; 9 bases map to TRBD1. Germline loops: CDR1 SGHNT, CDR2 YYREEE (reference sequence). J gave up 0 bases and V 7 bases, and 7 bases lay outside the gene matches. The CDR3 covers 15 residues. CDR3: CASWRDRVMNTEAFF. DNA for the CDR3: TGTGCCAGCTGGCGGGACAGGGTGATGAACACTGAAGCTTTCTTT.

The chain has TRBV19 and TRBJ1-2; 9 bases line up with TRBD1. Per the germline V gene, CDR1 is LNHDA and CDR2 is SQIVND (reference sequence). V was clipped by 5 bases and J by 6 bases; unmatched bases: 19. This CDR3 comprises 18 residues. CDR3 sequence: CASSPDRGTYLTVDGYTF. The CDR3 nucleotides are TGTGCCAGTAGTCCGGACAGGGGCACTTATCTTACAGTGGATGGCTACACCTTC.

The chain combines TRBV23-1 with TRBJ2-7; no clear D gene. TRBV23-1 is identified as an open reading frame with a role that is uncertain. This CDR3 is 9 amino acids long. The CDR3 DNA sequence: TGCGATTCCCGGTACGAGCAGTACTTC. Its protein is CDSRYEQYF.

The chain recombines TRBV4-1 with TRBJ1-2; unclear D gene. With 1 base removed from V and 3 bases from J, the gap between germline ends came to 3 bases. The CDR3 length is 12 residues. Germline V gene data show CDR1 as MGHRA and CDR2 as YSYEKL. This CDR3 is CASSQADYGYTF. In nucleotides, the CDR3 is TGCGCCAGCAGCCAAGCAGACTATGGCTACACCTTC.

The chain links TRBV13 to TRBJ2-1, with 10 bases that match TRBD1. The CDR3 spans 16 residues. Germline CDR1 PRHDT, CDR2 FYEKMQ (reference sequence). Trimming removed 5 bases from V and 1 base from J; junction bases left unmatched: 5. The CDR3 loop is CASSTGTGVSYNEQFF. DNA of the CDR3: TGTGCCAGCAGCACAGGGACAGGGGTATCCTACAATGAGCAGTTCTTC.

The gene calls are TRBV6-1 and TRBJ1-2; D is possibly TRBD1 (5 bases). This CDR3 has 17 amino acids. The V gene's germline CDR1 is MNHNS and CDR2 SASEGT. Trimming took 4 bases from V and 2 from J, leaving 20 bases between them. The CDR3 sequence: CASSASTATGVNYGYTF. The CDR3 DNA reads TGTGCCAGCAGTGCATCTACGGCAACAGGAGTGAACTATGGCTACACCTTC.